Listed below are T cell receptor beta chains from one sample, sequenced in a study of T cell repertoires in cytomegalovirus infection. TCRdb reprocessed the reads via MiXCR and lists one record per CDR3 protein. The sample carries approximately 750,000 distinct CDR3 sequences, 35% to 45% recorded once. The specimen was PBMCs. All receptors come from a human donor in good health (CMV status not recorded). Some clones in this sample may be carry-over from other donors' samples. Each CDR3 is given with its conserved first and last residue. The D gene is left open where the match is weak. Some rows mark clone size as missing; the rest say once, few, many or name a class of expanded clone.

V gene	clone size	J gene	D gene	CDR3 DNA	CDR3 protein
TRBV28	NA	TRBJ2-7	NA	TGTGCCAGCAGTTTAACGGCCCCCTACGAGCAGTACTTC	CASSLTAPYEQYF
TRBV24-1	few	TRBJ2-2	NA	TGTGCCACCAGTGACGCTTATCGGGAGAGCACCGGGGAGCTGTTTTTT	CATSDAYRESTGELFF
TRBV19	many	TRBJ2-3	TRBD1	TGTGCCAGCGCCTCGGGACAGGGTATGGGGGATACGCAGTATTTT	CASASGQGMGDTQYF
TRBV7-8	few	TRBJ2-1	NA	TGTGCCAGCAGCTTAGTAAGGGTACCCTACAATGAGCAGTTCTTC	CASSLVRVPYNEQFF
TRBV5-1	NA	TRBJ2-1	TRBD2	TGCGCCAGCAGCTCGGGACTAGCGGGAGGTCCCTACAATGAGCAGTTCTTC	CASSSGLAGGPYNEQFF
TRBV4-2	NA	TRBJ2-3	NA	TGTGCCAGCAGCCGATCCCCGGTTATGGATACGCAGTATTTT	CASSRSPVMDTQYF
TRBV28	few	TRBJ2-7	NA	TGTGCCAGCAGTTTCTCGGTCGGGACATCCGAACCCTACGAGCAGTACTTC	CASSFSVGTSEPYEQYF
TRBV6-1	many	TRBJ1-1	NA	TGTGCCAGCAGTGAGCCGACAGTTTACACTGAAGCTTTCTTT	CASSEPTVYTEAFF
TRBV2	few	TRBJ1-5	NA	TGTGCCAGCAGTGCTCGGACAGCTCCTAATCAGCCCCAGCATTTT	CASSARTAPNQPQHF
TRBV2	few	TRBJ2-7	NA	TGTGCCAGCAGTGAAGCAGGGGTATCGGGCTACGAGCAGTACTTC	CASSEAGVSGYEQYF
TRBV5-4	NA	TRBJ2-3	TRBD1	TGTGCCAGCAGCTGGGACAGGAGCTACACAGATACGCAGTATTTT	CASSWDRSYTDTQYF
TRBV12-3/TRBV12-4	many	TRBJ2-1	TRBD1	TGTGCCAGCAGGGGGACAGGGTCCGATGAGCAGTTCTTC	CASRGTGSDEQFF
TRBV29-1	NA	TRBJ2-1	TRBD2	TGCAGCGTTGCTGGGACTAGCAATCCTAATGAGCAGTTCTTC	CSVAGTSNPNEQFF
TRBV6-8	NA	TRBJ2-3	TRBD1	TGTGCCAGCAGTCGACAGGGAAGTCGGTCAGATACGCAGTATTTT	CASSRQGSRSDTQYF
TRBV24-1	NA	TRBJ2-1	NA	TGTGCCACCAGTCTAGGGGGTGTACGCAATGAGCAGTTCTTC	CATSLGGVRNEQFF
TRBV5-8	few	TRBJ2-7	NA	TGTGCCAGCCGCCTCCTTGGACTGGAAGCCTACGAGCAGTACTTC	CASRLLGLEAYEQYF
TRBV12-3/TRBV12-4	NA	TRBJ1-6	TRBD1	TGTGCCAGCAGCAGGGGGACAGAGATTGGCTCACCCCTCCACTTT	CASSRGTEIGSPLHF
TRBV28	NA	TRBJ1-1	NA	TGTGCCAGCAGTTCCCTCGGGAGTCTAGGGACTGAAGCTTTCTTT	CASSSLGSLGTEAFF
TRBV11-3	NA	TRBJ2-1	TRBD2	TGTGCCAGCAGCTTGGAGACTAGCGCTTACAATGAGCAGTTCTTC	CASSLETSAYNEQFF
TRBV7-2	many	TRBJ2-7	NA	TGTGCCAGCAGCTTAGGGGGCCCCTACGAGCAGTACTTC	CASSLGGPYEQYF
TRBV5-1	NA	TRBJ1-1	TRBD1	TGCGCCAGCAGCTTACCTTTGGGTGCCGGGACAGGGCGTCTTCGTCCCCCTGAAGCTTTCTTT	CASSLPLGAGTGRLRPPEAFF
TRBV7-2	few	TRBJ2-6	NA	TGTGCCAGGACACCGTCTGGGGCCAACGTCCTGACTTTC	CARTPSGANVLTF
TRBV2	NA	TRBJ2-6	NA	TGTGCCAGCAGGTGGGACGGCTCTGGGGCCAACGTCCTGACTTTC	CASRWDGSGANVLTF
TRBV28	NA	TRBJ2-3	TRBD2	TGTGCCAGCAGCCCCCATATAGCGGGAGAGACAGATACGCATTATTTT	CASSPHIAGETDTHYF
TRBV5-1	NA	TRBJ2-1	TRBD2	TGCGCCAGCAGCTTGGTAGCGGGAGCTGTAAACAATGAGCAGTTCTTC	CASSLVAGAVNNEQFF
TRBV29-1	NA	TRBJ2-7	NA	TGCAGCGTTGTGGGACGGGTCTCCTACGAGCAGTACTTC	CSVVGRVSYEQYF